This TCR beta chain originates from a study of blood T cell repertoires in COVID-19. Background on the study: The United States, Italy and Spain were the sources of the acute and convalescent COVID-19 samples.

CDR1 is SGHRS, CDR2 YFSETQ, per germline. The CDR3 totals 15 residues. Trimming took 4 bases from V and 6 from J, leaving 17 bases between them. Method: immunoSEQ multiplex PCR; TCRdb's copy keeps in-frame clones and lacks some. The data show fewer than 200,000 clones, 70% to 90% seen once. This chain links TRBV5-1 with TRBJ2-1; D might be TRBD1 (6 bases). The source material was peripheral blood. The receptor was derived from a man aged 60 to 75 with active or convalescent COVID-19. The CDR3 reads CASSTTGHSSNEQFF. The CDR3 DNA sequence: TGCGCCAGCAGCACGACGGGACACAGTAGCAATGAGCAGTTCTTC.